A single sample is the source of the 3 T cell receptor beta chains below, sequenced in a study of PD-L1 blockade in urothelial cancer. TCRdb's table, derived via immunoSEQ multiplex PCR, lists solely in-frame clones and lacks some. In the table there are just over 40,000 clones, more than 75% of which are singletons. Time point in this sample: peripheral blood 6 weeks after treatment start. Specimen: PBMCs, collected around atezolizumab (anti-PD-L1) treatment. The receptors stem from a man between 65 and 85 years old with urothelial cancer.

This clone appeared a few times. This chain joins TRBV25-1 and TRBJ1-1; 10 bases fit TRBD1. The junction had 5 bases not matched to a gene; V was cut back by 6 bases and J by 4 bases. The CDR3 consists of 14 residues. CDR1 and CDR2 from the germline V gene are MGHDK and SYGVNS. This CDR3 reads CASSPWTGGTEAFF. In DNA form, the CDR3 reads TGTGCCAGCAGCCCATGGACAGGGGGCACTGAAGCTTTCTTT.

This sequence joins TRBV14 and TRBJ2-7, with 13 bases that match TRBD2. The CDR3 contains 16 residues. After removal of 3 bases from V and 6 bases from J, the junction contained 8 bases not matched to a gene. Germline lookup yields CDR1 SGHDN and CDR2 FVKESK. The CDR3 is CASSQEFGLAGAEQYF. CDR3 in DNA: TGTGCCAGCAGCCAGGAATTCGGACTAGCGGGAGCCGAGCAGTACTTC.

This clone was recorded a few times. The CDR3 sequence: CAWRKKGQGRGAFF. The CDR3 DNA follows: TGTGCCTGGAGGAAGAAAGGACAGGGACGAGGTGCTTTCTTT. This chain links TRBV30 with TRBJ1-1; 8 bases agree with TRBD1. Germline V CDR1 and CDR2: GTSNPN, SVGIG (reference sequence). With 3 bases clipped from V and 11 bases from J, the junction kept 14 bases outside the gene matches. The CDR3 has 14 residues.